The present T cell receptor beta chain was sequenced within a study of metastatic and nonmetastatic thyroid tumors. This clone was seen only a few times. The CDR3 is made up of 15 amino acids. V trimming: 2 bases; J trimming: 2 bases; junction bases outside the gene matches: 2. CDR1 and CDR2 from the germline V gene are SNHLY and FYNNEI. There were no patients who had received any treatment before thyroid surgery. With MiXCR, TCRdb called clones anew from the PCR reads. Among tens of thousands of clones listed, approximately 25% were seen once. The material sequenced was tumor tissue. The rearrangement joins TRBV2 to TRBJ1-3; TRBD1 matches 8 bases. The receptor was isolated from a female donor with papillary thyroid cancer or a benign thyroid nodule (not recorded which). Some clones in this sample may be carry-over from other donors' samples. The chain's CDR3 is CASSERTGTGNTIYF. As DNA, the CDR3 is TGTGCCAGCAGTGAAAGGACAGGGACTGGAAACACCATATATTTT. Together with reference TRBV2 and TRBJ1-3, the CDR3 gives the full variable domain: EPEVTQTPSHQVTQMGQEVILRCVPISNHLYFYWYRQILGQKVEFLVSFYNNEISEKSEIFDDQFSVERPDGSNFTLKIRSTKLEDSAMYFCASSERTGTGNTIYFGEGSWLTVV.